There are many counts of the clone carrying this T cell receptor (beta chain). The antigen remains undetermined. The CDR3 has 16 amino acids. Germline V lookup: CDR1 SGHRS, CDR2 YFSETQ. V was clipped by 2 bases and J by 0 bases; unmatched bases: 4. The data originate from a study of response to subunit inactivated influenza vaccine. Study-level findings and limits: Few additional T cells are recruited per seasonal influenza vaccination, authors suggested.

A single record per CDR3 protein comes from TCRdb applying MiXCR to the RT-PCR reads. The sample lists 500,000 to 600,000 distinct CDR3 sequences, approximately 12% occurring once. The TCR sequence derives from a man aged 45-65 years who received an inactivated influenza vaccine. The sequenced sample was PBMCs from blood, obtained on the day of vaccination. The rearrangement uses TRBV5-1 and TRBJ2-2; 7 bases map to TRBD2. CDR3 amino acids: CASSFHSGSNTGELFF. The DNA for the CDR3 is TGCGCCAGCAGCTTTCATAGCGGGTCGAACACCGGGGAGCTGTTTTTT.